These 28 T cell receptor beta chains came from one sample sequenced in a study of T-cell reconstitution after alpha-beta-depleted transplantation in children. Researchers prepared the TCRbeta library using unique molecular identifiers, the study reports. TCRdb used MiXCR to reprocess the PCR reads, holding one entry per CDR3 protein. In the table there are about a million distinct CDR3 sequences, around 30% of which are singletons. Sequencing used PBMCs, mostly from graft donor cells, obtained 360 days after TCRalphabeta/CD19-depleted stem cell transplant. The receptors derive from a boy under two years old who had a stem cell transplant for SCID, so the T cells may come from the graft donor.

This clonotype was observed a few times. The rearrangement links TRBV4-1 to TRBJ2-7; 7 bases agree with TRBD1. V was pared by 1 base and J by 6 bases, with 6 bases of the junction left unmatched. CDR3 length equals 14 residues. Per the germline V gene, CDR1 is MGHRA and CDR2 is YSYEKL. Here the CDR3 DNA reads TGCGCCAGCAGCCAAGTAAGACAGGGTTCCGAGCAGTACTTC. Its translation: CASSQVRQGSEQYF.

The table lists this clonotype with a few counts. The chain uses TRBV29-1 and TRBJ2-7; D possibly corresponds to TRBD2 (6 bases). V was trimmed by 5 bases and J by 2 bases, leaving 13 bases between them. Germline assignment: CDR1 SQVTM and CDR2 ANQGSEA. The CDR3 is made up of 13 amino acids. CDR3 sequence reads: CSVPSVVPYEQYF. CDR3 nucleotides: TGCAGCGTTCCTAGCGTCGTTCCCTACGAGCAGTACTTC.

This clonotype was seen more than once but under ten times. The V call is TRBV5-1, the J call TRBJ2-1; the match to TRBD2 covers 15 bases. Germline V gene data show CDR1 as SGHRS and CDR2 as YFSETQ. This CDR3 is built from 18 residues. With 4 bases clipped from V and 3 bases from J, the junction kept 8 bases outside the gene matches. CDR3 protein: CASSPRTSGGAIYNEQFF. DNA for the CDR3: TGCGCCAGCAGCCCGCGGACTAGCGGGGGGGCAATCTACAATGAGCAGTTCTTC.

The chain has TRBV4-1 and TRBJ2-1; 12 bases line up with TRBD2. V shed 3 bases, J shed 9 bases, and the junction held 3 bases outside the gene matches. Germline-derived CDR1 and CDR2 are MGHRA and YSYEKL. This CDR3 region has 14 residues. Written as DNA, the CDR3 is TGCGCCAGCAGCCATCTAGCGGGGGGGACTGAGCAGTTCTTC. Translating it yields CASSHLAGGTEQFF.

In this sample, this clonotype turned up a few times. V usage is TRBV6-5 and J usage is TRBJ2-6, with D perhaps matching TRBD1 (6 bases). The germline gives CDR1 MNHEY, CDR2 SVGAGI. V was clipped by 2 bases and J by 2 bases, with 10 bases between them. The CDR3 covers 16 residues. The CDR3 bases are TGTGCCAGCAGTTACGAAGGGGGAACTGGGGCCAACGTCCTGACTTTC. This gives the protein CASSYEGGTGANVLTF.

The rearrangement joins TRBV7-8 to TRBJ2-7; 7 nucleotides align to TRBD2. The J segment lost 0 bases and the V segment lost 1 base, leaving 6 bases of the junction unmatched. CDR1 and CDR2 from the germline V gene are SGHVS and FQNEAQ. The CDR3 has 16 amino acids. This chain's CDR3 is CASSLVGGGSSYEQYF. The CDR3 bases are TGTGCCAGCAGCTTAGTAGGTGGCGGGAGCTCCTACGAGCAGTACTTC.

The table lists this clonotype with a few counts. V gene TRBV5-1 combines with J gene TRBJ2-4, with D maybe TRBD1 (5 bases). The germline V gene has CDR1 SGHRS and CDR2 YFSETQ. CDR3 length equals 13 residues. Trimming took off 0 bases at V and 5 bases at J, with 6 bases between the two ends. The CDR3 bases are TGCGCCAGCAGCTTGGTAGGGGAAAACATTCAGTACTTC. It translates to CASSLVGENIQYF.

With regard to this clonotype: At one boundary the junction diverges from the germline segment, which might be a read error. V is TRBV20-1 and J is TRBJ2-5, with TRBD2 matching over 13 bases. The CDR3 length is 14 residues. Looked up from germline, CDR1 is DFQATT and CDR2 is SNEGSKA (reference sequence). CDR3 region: CSARKTGTSGEEGF. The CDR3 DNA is TGCAGTGCTAGAAAGACCGGGACTAGCGGGGAGGAAGGCTTC.

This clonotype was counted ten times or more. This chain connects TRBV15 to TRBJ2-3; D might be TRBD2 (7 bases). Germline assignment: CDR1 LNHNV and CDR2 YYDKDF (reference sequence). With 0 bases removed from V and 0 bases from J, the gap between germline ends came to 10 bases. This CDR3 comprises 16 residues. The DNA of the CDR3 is TGTGCCACCAGCAGAGATGCGGGGGCCAGCACAGATACGCAGTATTTT. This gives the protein CATSRDAGASTDTQYF. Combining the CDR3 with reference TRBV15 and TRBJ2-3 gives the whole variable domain DAMVIQNPRYQVTQFGKPVTLSCSQTLNHNVMYWYQQKSSQAPKLLFHYYDKDFNNEADTPDNFQSRRPNTSFCFLDIRSPGLGDTAMYLCATSRDAGASTDTQYFGPGTRLTVL.

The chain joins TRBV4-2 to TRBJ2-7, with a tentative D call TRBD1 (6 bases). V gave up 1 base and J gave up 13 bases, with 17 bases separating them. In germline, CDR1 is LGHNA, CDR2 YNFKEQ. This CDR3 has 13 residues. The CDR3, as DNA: TGTGCCAGCAGCCAAGTATTGGACAGAACACTATACTTC. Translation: CASSQVLDRTLYF.

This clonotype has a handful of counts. CDR3 nucleotide sequence: TGTGCCATCGGAGTTTCACTCGAGGACTATGGCTACACCTTC. This translates into CAIGVSLEDYGYTF. The rearrangement links TRBV10-3 to TRBJ1-2, with unresolved D. The CDR3 runs 14 residues. The V end was cut by 8 bases, the J end by 3 bases, with 16 bases between. From germline, CDR1 is ENHRY and CDR2 SYGVKD.

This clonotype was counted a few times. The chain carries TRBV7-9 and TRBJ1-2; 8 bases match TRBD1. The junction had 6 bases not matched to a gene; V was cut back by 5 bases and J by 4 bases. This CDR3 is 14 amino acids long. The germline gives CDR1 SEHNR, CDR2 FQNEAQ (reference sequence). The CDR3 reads CASSPRGTGYGYTF. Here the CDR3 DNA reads TGTGCCAGCAGCCCTCGGGGGACAGGCTATGGCTACACCTTC.

CDR3 nucleotide sequence: TGTGCCAGCAGCCAAGCTTGGTTCCGGGACAAGATCGACTTGGAGCAGTACTTC. Amino acids: CASSQAWFRDKIDLEQYF. The rearrangement uses TRBV3-1 and TRBJ2-7; a possible D gene is TRBD1 (6 bases). Trimming stripped 1 base from V and 7 bases from J, with 26 bases between. Germline lookup yields CDR1 LGHDT and CDR2 YNNKEL (reference sequence). This CDR3 has 18 residues.

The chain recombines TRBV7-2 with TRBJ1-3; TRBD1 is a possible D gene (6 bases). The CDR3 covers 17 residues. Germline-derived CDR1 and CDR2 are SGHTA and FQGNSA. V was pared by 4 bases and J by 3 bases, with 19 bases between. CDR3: CASSSSGGPTRGNTIYF. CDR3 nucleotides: TGTGCCAGCAGCTCATCGGGGGGCCCCACGCGTGGAAACACCATATATTTT.

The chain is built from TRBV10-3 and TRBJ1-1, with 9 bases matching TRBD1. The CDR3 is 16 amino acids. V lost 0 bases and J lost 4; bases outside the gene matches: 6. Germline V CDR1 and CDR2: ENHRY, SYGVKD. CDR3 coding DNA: TGTGCCATCAGTGAGTCGATCGGGACAGGGCCCACTGAAGCTTTCTTT. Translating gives CAISESIGTGPTEAFF.

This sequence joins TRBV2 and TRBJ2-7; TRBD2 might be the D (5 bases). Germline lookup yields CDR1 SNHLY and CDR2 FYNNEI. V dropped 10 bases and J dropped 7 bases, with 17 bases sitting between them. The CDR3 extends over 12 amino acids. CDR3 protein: CATHPRGGEQYF. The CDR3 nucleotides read TGTGCCACCCATCCCCGGGGTGGGGAGCAGTACTTC.

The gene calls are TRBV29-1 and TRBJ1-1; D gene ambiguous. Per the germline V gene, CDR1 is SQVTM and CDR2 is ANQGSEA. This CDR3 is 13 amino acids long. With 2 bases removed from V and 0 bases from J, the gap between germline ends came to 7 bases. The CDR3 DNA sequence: TGCAGCGTTGAACCCCGGCTGAACACTGAAGCTTTCTTT. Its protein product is CSVEPRLNTEAFF.

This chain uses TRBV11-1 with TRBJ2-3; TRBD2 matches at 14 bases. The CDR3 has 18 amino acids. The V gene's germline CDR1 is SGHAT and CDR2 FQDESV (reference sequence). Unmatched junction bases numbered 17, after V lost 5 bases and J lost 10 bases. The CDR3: CASSQTIGTSGGVRAQYF. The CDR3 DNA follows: TGTGCCAGCAGCCAGACCATTGGGACTAGCGGGGGCGTTCGCGCGCAGTATTTT.

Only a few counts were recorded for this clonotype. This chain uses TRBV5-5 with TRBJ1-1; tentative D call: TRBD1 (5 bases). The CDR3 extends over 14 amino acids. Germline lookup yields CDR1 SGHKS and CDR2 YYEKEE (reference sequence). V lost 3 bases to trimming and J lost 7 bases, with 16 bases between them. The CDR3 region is CASSSAGTLHEAFF. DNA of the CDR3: TGTGCCAGCAGCTCGGCGGGGACCCTTCATGAAGCTTTCTTT.

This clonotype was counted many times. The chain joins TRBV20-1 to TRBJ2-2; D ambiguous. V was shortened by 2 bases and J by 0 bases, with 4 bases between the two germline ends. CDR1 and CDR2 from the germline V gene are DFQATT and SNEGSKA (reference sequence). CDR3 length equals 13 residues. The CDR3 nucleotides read TGCAGTGCTAGACGGACGAACACCGGGGAGCTGTTTTTT. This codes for CSARRTNTGELFF.

The CDR3 loop is CASSLMDTFYGYTF. Written as DNA, the CDR3 is TGTGCCAGCAGCTTGATGGACACGTTCTATGGCTACACCTTC. The chain joins TRBV7-8 to TRBJ1-2; TRBD1 is a possible D gene (5 bases). Per germline, CDR1 SGHVS and CDR2 FQNEAQ. Trimming removed 3 bases from V and 4 bases from J, with 12 bases in between. The CDR3 totals 14 residues.

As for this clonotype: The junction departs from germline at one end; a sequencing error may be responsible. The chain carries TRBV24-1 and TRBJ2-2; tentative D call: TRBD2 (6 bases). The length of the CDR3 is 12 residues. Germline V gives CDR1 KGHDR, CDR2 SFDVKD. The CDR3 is CATSSSVGVLFF. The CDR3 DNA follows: TGTGCCACCAGTTCTAGCGTTGGGGTGCTGTTTTTT.

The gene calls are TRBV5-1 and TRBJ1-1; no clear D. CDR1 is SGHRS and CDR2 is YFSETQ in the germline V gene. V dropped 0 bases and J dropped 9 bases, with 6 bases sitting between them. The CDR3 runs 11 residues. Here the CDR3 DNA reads TGCGCCAGCAGCTTGGACGGGAAAGCTTTCTTT. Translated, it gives CASSLDGKAFF.

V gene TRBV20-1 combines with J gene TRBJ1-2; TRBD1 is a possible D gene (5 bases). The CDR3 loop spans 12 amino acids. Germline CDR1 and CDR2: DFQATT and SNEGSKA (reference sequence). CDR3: CARVDSNYGYTF. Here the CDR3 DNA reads TGCGCCAGGGTTGACTCTAACTATGGCTACACCTTC.

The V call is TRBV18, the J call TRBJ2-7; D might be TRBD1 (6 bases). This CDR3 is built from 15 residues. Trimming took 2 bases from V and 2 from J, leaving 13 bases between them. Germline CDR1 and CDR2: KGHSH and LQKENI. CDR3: CASSPGQGSPYEQYF. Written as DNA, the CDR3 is TGTGCCAGCTCACCAGGGCAGGGGAGCCCCTACGAGCAGTACTTC.

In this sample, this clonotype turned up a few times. The CDR3 reads CASSLGGLDEQFF. CDR3 DNA: TGCGCCAGCAGCTTGGGGGGTTTAGATGAGCAGTTCTTC. The chain combines TRBV4-1 with TRBJ2-1, with a weak D call TRBD2 (6 bases). From germline, CDR1 is MGHRA and CDR2 YSYEKL. V was shortened by 5 bases and J by 8 bases, with 13 bases between the two germline ends. There are 13 residues in the CDR3.

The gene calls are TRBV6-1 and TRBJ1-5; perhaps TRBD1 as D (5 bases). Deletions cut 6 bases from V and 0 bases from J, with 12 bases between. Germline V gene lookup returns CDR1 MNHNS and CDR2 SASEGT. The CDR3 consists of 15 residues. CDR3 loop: CASRTTGSSNQPQHF. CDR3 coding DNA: TGTGCCAGCAGGACCACAGGAAGTAGCAATCAGCCCCAGCATTTT.

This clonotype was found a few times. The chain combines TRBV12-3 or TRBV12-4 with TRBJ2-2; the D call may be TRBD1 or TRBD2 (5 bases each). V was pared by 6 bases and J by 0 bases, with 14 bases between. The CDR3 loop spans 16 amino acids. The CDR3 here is CASRLPGTSNTGELFF. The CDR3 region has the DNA TGTGCCAGCAGGTTACCGGGGACGTCGAACACCGGGGAGCTGTTTTTT.